This T cell receptor (beta chain) derives from a study of T cell repertoires in cytomegalovirus infection. In the study overall: Public TCR beta signatures provided an indication of both CMV infection and a matching HLA type.

About this clonotype: Its antigen remains unknown.

Study-level findings and limits: Across the ex vivo response, the dominant clonotypes were HLA-C-restricted CMV-specific TCR beta clonotypes. People with CMV and the relevant HLA were identified by cumulative public TCR beta family frequency.

TCRdb reanalysed the reads using MiXCR and keeps one entry per CDR3 protein. The table shows 200,000 to 250,000 distinct CDR3 sequences, with roughly 22% occurring only once. Germline V CDR1 and CDR2: SGHDT, YYEEEE. Trimming shortened V by 4 bases and J by 8 bases, and 10 bases separated the two germline ends. The CDR3 length is 12 residues. The chain couples TRBV5-6 to TRBJ2-1; D uncertain. Material for sequencing was CD8+ T cells from PBMCs. The TCR originated in a human donor in good health (CMV status not recorded). Some clones in this sample may be carry-over from other donors' samples. CDR3 in amino acids: CASSLAVDEQFF. In DNA, the CDR3 is TGTGCCAGCAGCCTGGCCGTCGATGAGCAGTTCTTC.